The 25 T cell receptor beta chains given below trace back to one sample, sequenced in a study of T-cell reconstitution after alpha-beta-depleted transplantation in children. Preparing the TCRbeta library involved the use of unique molecular identifiers. One entry per CDR3 protein results from TCRdb running MiXCR on the PCR reads. The data contain 450,000 to 550,000 distinct CDR3 sequences, about an eighth of them singletons. The sequences come from PBMCs, mostly from graft donor cells, collected 180 days after TCRalphabeta/CD19-depleted stem cell transplant. These receptors all stem from a female patient younger than 10 who had a stem cell transplant for aplastic anemia, so the T cells may come from the graft donor.

The chain combines TRBV25-1 with TRBJ2-7, with 8 bases matching TRBD1. V trimming: 2 bases; J trimming: 6 bases; junction bases outside the gene matches: 3. The CDR3 length is 13 residues. The V gene's germline CDR1 is MGHDK and CDR2 SYGVNS. The CDR3 protein is CASSEQGAGEQYV. CDR3 coding DNA: TGTGCCAGCAGTGAACAGGGGGCGGGCGAGCAGTACGTC.

This clonotype was seen just once. The chain links TRBV3-1 to TRBJ1-1; no definite D call. Germline CDR1 is LGHDT and CDR2 is YNNKEL (reference sequence). This CDR3 is 14 amino acids long. The V gene lost 0 bases and the J gene lost 10 bases, with 15 bases spanning the gap. CDR3 DNA sequence: TGTGCCAGCAGCCAAGATAGAATCATTTCGGGAGCTTTCTTT. Its protein is CASSQDRIISGAFF.

The V and J genes are TRBV11-3 and TRBJ1-5; D is undetermined. V lost 5 bases and J 4 bases, leaving 12 bases between the germline ends. Germline CDR1 and CDR2: SGHNT and YENEEA. The CDR3 has 14 amino acids. CDR3 sequence: CASSPQGNNQPQHF. The CDR3 DNA sequence: TGTGCCAGCAGCCCTCAAGGGAATAATCAGCCCCAGCATTTT.

V is TRBV7-2 and J is TRBJ2-1; D is undetermined. Germline loops: CDR1 SGHTA, CDR2 FQGNSA. This CDR3 is 11 amino acids long. The CDR3 DNA reads as TGTGCTTTGAGCTCCTACAATGAGCAGTTCTTC. It encodes CALSSYNEQFF. The full variable domain, completed using reference TRBV7-2 and TRBJ2-1, is GAGVSQSPSNKVTEKGKDVELRCDPISGHTALYWYRQSLGQGLEFLIYFQGNSAPDKSGLPSDRFSAERTGGSVSTLTIQRTQQEDSAVYLCALSSYNEQFFGPGTRLTVL.

This clonotype was counted between two and nine times. The chain recombines TRBV4-3 with TRBJ2-2, with D tentatively TRBD2 (5 bases). CDR1 is LGHNA, CDR2 YSLEER, per germline. Trimming took off 4 bases at V and 7 bases at J, with 13 bases between the two ends. The CDR3 length is 14 residues. The CDR3 is CASSPGFRIGELFF. DNA of the CDR3: TGCGCCAGCAGCCCGGGATTTAGAATCGGGGAGCTGTTTTTT.

This clonotype was found many times. The chain couples TRBV7-2 to TRBJ2-3, with a weak D call TRBD1 (5 bases). The V gene lost 1 base and the J gene lost 1 base, with 9 bases spanning the gap. Germline V lookup: CDR1 SGHTA, CDR2 FQGNSA. The CDR3 runs to 15 residues. The DNA of the CDR3 is TGTGCCAGCAGCTTAGGGCTAGGGGGCACAGATACGCAGTATTTT. This encodes CASSLGLGGTDTQYF.

This clonotype was observed a handful of times. This chain uses TRBV30 with TRBJ2-7; D unresolved. In germline, CDR1 is GTSNPN, CDR2 SVGIG (reference sequence). V gave up 0 bases and J gave up 7 bases, with 7 bases separating them. CDR3 length equals 11 residues. CDR3 sequence (DNA): TGTGCCTGGAGTGTGGCAATGGAGCAGTACTTC. Its protein is CAWSVAMEQYF.

There are a few counts of this clonotype. The chain is built from TRBV6-2 or TRBV6-3 and TRBJ1-1; D may be TRBD1 (5 bases). The CDR3 totals 14 residues. Between the trimmed V and J ends, which lost 6 bases and 0 bases, there was a span of 11 bases. Germline assignment: CDR1 MNHEY and CDR2 SVGEGT. This chain's CDR3 is CASRTRVLNTEAFF. For the CDR3, the DNA is TGTGCCAGCAGAACCAGGGTTCTGAACACTGAAGCTTTCTTT.

This clonotype showed up many times. The chain joins TRBV20-1 to TRBJ2-4; 10 bases are shared with TRBD2. After removal of 2 bases from V and 0 bases from J, the junction contained 10 bases not matched to a gene. The CDR3 length is 18 residues. Germline CDR1 and CDR2: DFQATT and SNEGSKA (reference sequence). This CDR3 reads CSARPLAGSILAKNIQYF. The CDR3 DNA is TGCAGTGCTAGACCACTAGCGGGGTCGATATTAGCCAAAAACATTCAGTACTTC.

The CDR3 DNA is TGTGCCAGCAGTTACGCGGGGGCGGCCTACAATGAGCAGTTCTTC. Amino acids: CASSYAGAAYNEQFF. V usage is TRBV6-2 or TRBV6-3 and J usage is TRBJ2-1; a possible D gene is TRBD2 (7 bases). From germline, CDR1 is MNHEY and CDR2 SVGEGT. The CDR3 is 15 amino acids. The ends were cut back, 2 bases at V and 2 bases at J, with 10 bases in the middle.

This clonotype was seen repeatedly, ten times or more. This chain connects TRBV7-9 to TRBJ2-3, with 11 nucleotides matching TRBD2. After removal of 5 bases from V and 6 bases from J, the junction contained 10 bases not matched to a gene. The CDR3 runs 16 residues. Per the germline V gene, CDR1 is SEHNR and CDR2 is FQNEAQ (reference sequence). The CDR3 nucleotides are TGTGCCAGCAGCAAATTCGGACTAGCGGGCCAGGATACGCAGTATTTT. It translates to CASSKFGLAGQDTQYF.

This clonotype was observed a few times. CDR3 bases: TGCAGTGCTAGACCGGGAGGGAACTCCTACAATGAGCAGTTCTTC. Translating it yields CSARPGGNSYNEQFF. This sequence joins TRBV20-1 and TRBJ2-1; 8 nucleotides agree with TRBD2. This CDR3 spans 15 amino acids. V was pared by 2 bases and J by 0 bases, with 3 bases of the junction left unmatched. Per the germline V gene, CDR1 is DFQATT and CDR2 is SNEGSKA (reference sequence).

The table lists this clonotype with a few counts. V usage is TRBV13 and J usage is TRBJ1-3; D not resolved. CDR1 is PRHDT, CDR2 FYEKMQ, per germline (reference sequence). With 1 base removed from V and 2 bases from J, the gap between germline ends came to 6 bases. The CDR3 is 14 residues long. Here the CDR3 DNA reads TGTGCCAGCAGCTTAGTCAGCCCTGGAAACACCATATATTTT. Amino acid sequence: CASSLVSPGNTIYF.

A few counts support this clonotype. The genes are TRBV30 and TRBJ1-1; no definite D call. V lost 8 bases, J lost 1 base, and 11 bases lay in between. Germline CDR1 GTSNPN, CDR2 SVGIG (reference sequence). This CDR3 is 12 amino acids long. Here the CDR3 DNA reads TGTGCCGCCCTTCACGCGAACACTGAAGCTTTCTTT. It encodes CAALHANTEAFF.

V and J are TRBV7-9 and TRBJ2-7; 11 nucleotides line up with TRBD1. The germline V gene encodes CDR1 SEHNR and CDR2 FQNEAQ (reference sequence). The CDR3 contains 16 residues. J lost 3 bases, V lost 5 bases, and 9 bases had no gene match. CDR3 region: CASSPSPGTGGYEQYF. The CDR3 nucleotides read TGTGCCAGCAGCCCCTCCCCCGGGACAGGGGGCTACGAGCAGTACTTC.

V is TRBV6-2 or TRBV6-3 and J is TRBJ2-1; 7 bases line up with TRBD2. With V trimmed by 7 bases and J by 0 bases, 6 bases remained unmatched. The CDR3 covers 15 residues. In germline, CDR1 is MNHEY, CDR2 SVGEGT. The chain's CDR3 is CASTERGLSYNEQFF. CDR3 DNA: TGTGCCAGCACCGAGCGGGGTCTCTCCTACAATGAGCAGTTCTTC.

This clonotype appeared many times. The V and J genes are TRBV20-1 and TRBJ2-7; TRBD2 matches at 7 bases. CDR3 size: 13 residues. V lost 5 bases and J lost 2; bases outside the gene matches: 6. The germline V gene has CDR1 DFQATT and CDR2 SNEGSKA (reference sequence). The CDR3 is CSAYHGGTYEQYV. The CDR3 coding sequence is TGCAGTGCTTACCACGGGGGGACCTACGAGCAGTACGTC.

The rearrangement links TRBV20-1 to TRBJ2-5, with 11 nucleotides matching TRBD2. V trimming: 6 bases; J trimming: 6 bases; junction bases outside the gene matches: 12. The CDR3 length is 15 residues. Germline V gives CDR1 DFQATT, CDR2 SNEGSKA (reference sequence). The CDR3: CSAHLGTSGQKTQYF. The DNA of the CDR3 is TGCAGTGCGCATCTCGGGACTAGCGGACAAAAGACCCAGTACTTC.

The V and J genes are TRBV3-1 and TRBJ2-1; D possibly corresponds to TRBD2 (5 bases). CDR1 is LGHDT and CDR2 is YNNKEL in the germline V gene (reference sequence). V lost 0 bases and J 6 bases, leaving 9 bases between the germline ends. This CDR3 has 14 amino acids. CDR3 sequence: CASSQDLGVNEQFF. The CDR3 coding sequence is TGTGCCAGCAGCCAAGATCTGGGAGTCAATGAGCAGTTCTTC.

This clonotype was seen repeatedly, ten times or more. This chain connects TRBV12-3 or TRBV12-4 to TRBJ2-3, with 9 bases lining up with TRBD2. The CDR3 totals 15 residues. V shed 1 base and J 5 bases; nucleotides not matched to a gene: 4. In nucleotides, the CDR3 is TGTGCCAGCAGTTTAGGCGGGAGGGCCGGAGATACGCAGTATTTT. Residues: CASSLGGRAGDTQYF.

This clonotype was seen at least ten times. The genes are TRBV29-1 and TRBJ1-2; weak D call: TRBD1 (5 bases). CDR3 length: 11 amino acids. The ends were cut back, 7 bases at V and 6 bases at J, with 12 bases in the middle. Germline V lookup: CDR1 SQVTM, CDR2 ANQGSEA. The CDR3 DNA is TGCAGCGACCACTTAGGGGATGGCTACACCTTC. Its protein product is CSDHLGDGYTF.

This clonotype showed up just a few times. This chain's CDR3 is CSARGRHSGANVLTF. The DNA of the CDR3 is TGCAGTGCTAGAGGTCGGCACTCTGGGGCCAACGTCCTGACTTTC. The rearrangement links TRBV20-1 to TRBJ2-6; no clear D. Germline loops: CDR1 DFQATT, CDR2 SNEGSKA (reference sequence). V dropped 1 base and J dropped 0 bases, with 7 bases sitting between them. The CDR3 extends over 15 amino acids.

This clonotype appeared many times. The rearrangement joins TRBV7-9 to TRBJ2-7, with D possibly being TRBD1 (6 bases). The CDR3 runs to 13 residues. Between the trimmed V and J ends, which lost 6 bases and 4 bases, there was a span of 13 bases. Germline loops: CDR1 SEHNR, CDR2 FQNEAQ (reference sequence). The CDR3 sequence is CASSSTGWYEQYF. The CDR3 DNA follows: TGTGCCAGCAGTTCTACAGGGTGGTACGAGCAGTACTTC.

This rearrangement joins TRBV5-1 to TRBJ2-7; 7 bases align to TRBD2. V shed 7 bases and J 0 bases; nucleotides not matched to a gene: 4. CDR3 size: 13 residues. CDR1 SGHRS and CDR2 YFSETQ come from the germline V gene. DNA for the CDR3: TGCGCCAGCTCCCGGGACTACTCCTACGAGCAGTACTTC. Amino acid sequence: CASSRDYSYEQYF.

This clonotype turned up a few times. The chain has TRBV12-3 or TRBV12-4 and TRBJ1-1, with unresolved D. The CDR3 covers 15 residues. V was clipped by 2 bases and J by 1 base, with 11 bases between them. As DNA, the CDR3 is TGTGCCAGCAGTTTAATGGGCGCGGGGAACACTGAAGCTTTCTTT. Translating gives CASSLMGAGNTEAFF.